The T cell receptor beta chain under discussion was sequenced for a study of metastatic and nonmetastatic thyroid tumors. By share, this clone counts as medium-sized. As yet, its antigen is unknown. As processed by the authors: What underpinned the distant-metastasis classifier for papillary thyroid cancer was the set of CDR3 differences across clinicopathological groups. TCRdb reassembled clones from the PCR reads with MiXCR. Here the V and J calls rest on TCRdb's processing, not on the authors' analysis. The table shows 15,000 to 20,000 clones, with approximately 24% occurring only once. Each patient went into thyroid surgery without having received any treatment. Study observations and caveats: For both blood and tumor, malignant thyroid tumors reportedly showed significantly higher TCR beta diversity than benign nodules did.

Germline V lookup: CDR1 LNHDA, CDR2 SQIVND (reference sequence). The CDR3 contains 13 residues. Trimming left V 6 bases short and J 2 bases short, with 8 bases between. The chain employs TRBV19 and TRBJ2-1; D gene ambiguous. The receptor comes from a female donor with papillary thyroid cancer or a benign thyroid nodule (not recorded which). Some clones in this sample may be carry-over from other donors' samples. Sequenced sample: adjacent normal tissue. The CDR3 DNA reads TGTGCCAGTAGCGGGCTAGCCTACAATGAGCAGTTCTTC. Its translation is CASSGLAYNEQFF. The entire variable domain, with the rest obtained from reference TRBV19 and TRBJ2-1, is as follows: DGGITQSPKYLFRKEGQNVTLSCEQNLNHDAMYWYRQDPGQGLRLIYYSQIVNDFQKGDIAEGYSVSREKKESFPLTVTSAQKNPTAFYLCASSGLAYNEQFFGPGTRLTVL.